The TCR beta chain described here comes from a study of breast tumors, draining lymph nodes, adjacent tissues. Study observations and caveats: Tumor TCR diversity was below lymph nodes but above nontumor tissue. Tumor and nontumor repertoires were significantly more similar in luminal-like than in basal-like breast cancer.

V was cut by 1 base and J by 0 bases, with 11 bases left in between. This CDR3 has 16 amino acids. Germline V gene sequence: CDR1 LGHNA, CDR2 YSLEER. This clonotype was recorded many times. What it binds is unknown. MiXCR, run by TCRdb on the multiplex PCR reads, gives a single entry per CDR3 protein. This table has about 89,000 distinct CDR3 sequences, more than 25% appearing once. Breast cancer patients provided tissue from their axillary draining lymph nodes. The chain is built from TRBV4-3 and TRBJ2-3; no firm D call. Input material: axillary lymph node tissue. The sequence came from a female donor with breast cancer. Some clones in this sample may be carry-over from other donors' samples. CDR3 protein: CASSQAALTSTDTQYF. CDR3 coding DNA: TGCGCCAGCAGCCAAGCTGCGCTCACTAGCACAGATACGCAGTATTTT.